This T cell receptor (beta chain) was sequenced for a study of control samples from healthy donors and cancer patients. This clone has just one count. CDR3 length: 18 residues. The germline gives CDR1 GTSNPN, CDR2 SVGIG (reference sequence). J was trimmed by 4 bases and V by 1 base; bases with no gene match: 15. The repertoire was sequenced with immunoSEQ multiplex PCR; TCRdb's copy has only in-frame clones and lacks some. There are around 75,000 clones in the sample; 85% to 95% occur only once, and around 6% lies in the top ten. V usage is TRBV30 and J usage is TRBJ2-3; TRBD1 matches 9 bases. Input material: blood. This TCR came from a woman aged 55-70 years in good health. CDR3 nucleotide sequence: TGTGCCTGGAGTGGTACCGGGACAGGGACCCCTGGGGCAGATACGCAGTATTTT. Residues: CAWSGTGTGTPGADTQYF.